This T cell receptor (beta chain) was sequenced during a study of T-cell reconstitution after alpha-beta-depleted transplantation in children. This clonotype was recorded many times. Unique molecular identifiers were incorporated when the TCRbeta library was constructed. Each CDR3 protein is one row after TCRdb ran MiXCR on the PCR reads. The table lists about 610,000 distinct CDR3 sequences, 27% of them singletons. The V gene's germline CDR1 is SGHRS and CDR2 YFSETQ. The V and J ends lost 5 bases and 5 bases respectively, with 17 bases between them. CDR3 length: 15 amino acids. The TCR sequence derives from a boy in the first two years of life with Wiskott-Aldrich syndrome, due to receive a stem cell transplant. The specimen comprised PBMCs, sampled before TCRalphabeta/CD19-depleted stem cell transplant. The genes are TRBV5-1 and TRBJ2-1; D possibly corresponds to TRBD2 (6 bases). CDR3 sequence reads: CASRPLNSGDNEQFF. CDR3 DNA: TGCGCCAGCAGACCCCTCAATTCGGGGGACAATGAGCAGTTCTTC. Full variable domain (outside the CDR3, taken from reference TRBV5-1 and TRBJ2-1): KAGVTQTPRYLIKTRGQQVTLSCSPISGHRSVSWYQQTPGQGLQFLFEYFSETQRNKGNFPGRFSGRQFSNSRSEMNVSTLELGDSALYLCASRPLNSGDNEQFFGPGTRLTVL.